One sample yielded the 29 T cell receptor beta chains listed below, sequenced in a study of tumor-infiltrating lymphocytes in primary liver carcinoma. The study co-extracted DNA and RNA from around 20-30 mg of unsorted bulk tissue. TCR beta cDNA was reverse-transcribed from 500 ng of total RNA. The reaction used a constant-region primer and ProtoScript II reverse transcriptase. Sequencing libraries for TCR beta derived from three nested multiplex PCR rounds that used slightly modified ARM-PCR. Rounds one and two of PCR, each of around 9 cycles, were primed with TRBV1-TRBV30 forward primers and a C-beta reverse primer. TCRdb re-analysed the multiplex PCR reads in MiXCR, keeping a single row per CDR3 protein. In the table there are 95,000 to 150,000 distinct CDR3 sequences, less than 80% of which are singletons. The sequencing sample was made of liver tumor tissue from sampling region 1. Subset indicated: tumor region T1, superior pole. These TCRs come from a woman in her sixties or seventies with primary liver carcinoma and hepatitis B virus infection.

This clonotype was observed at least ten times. CDR3 bases: TGTGCCAGCAGTGCAGTGGGCACTGAAGCTTTCTTT. Protein product: CASSAVGTEAFF. J is TRBJ1-1 and V is TRBV12-3 or TRBV12-4; D ambiguous. V dropped 5 bases and J dropped 4 bases, with 8 bases sitting between them. CDR3 length equals 12 residues.

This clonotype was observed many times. The chain's CDR3 is CAIRTGTNSGNTIYF. CDR3 bases: TGTGCCATCAGAACCGGGACAAACTCTGGAAACACCATATATTTT. The gene calls are TRBV10-3 and TRBJ1-3; possible D gene TRBD1, 6 bases. Germline V lookup: CDR1 ENHRY, CDR2 SYGVKD. This CDR3 has 15 residues. The V end was cut by 6 bases, the J end by 0 bases, with 12 bases between.

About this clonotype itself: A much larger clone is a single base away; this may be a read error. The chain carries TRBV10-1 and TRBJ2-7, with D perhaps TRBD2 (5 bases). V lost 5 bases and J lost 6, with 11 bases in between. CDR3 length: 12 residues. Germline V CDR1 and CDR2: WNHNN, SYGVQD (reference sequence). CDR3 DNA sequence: TGCGCCAGCAGTAGGGAGAATGGCGAGCAGTACTTC. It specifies CASSRENGEQYF.

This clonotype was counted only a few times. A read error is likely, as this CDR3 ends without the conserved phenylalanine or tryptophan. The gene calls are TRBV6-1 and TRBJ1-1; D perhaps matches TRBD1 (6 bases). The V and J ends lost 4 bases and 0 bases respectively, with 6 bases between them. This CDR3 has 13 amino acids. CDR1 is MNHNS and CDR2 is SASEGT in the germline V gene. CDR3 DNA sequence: TGTGCCAGCAGTGGGACAGTGAACACTGAAGCTTTCTCT. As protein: CASSGTVNTEAFS.

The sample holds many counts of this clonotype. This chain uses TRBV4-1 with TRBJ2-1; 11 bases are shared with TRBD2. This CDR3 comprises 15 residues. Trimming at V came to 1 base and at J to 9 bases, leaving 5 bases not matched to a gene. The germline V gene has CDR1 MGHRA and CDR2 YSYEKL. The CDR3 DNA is TGCGCCAGCAGCCAAGCACTAGCGGGAGTCGGTGAGCAGTTCTTC. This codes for CASSQALAGVGEQFF.

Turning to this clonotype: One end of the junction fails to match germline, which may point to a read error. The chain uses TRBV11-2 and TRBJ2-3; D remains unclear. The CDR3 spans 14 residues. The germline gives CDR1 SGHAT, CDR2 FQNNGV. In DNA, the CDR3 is TGTGCCAGCAGCCCCGGATTACCCACAGATACGAAGTGTTTT. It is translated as CASSPGLPTDTKCF.

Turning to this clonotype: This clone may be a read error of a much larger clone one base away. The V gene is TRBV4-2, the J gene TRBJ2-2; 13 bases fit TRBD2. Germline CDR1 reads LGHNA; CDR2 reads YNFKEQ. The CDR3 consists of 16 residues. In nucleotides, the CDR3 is TGTGCCAGCAACCAAGAACTAGCGGGAGGGGGCGGGGAGCTGTTTTTT. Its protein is CASNQELAGGGGELFF.

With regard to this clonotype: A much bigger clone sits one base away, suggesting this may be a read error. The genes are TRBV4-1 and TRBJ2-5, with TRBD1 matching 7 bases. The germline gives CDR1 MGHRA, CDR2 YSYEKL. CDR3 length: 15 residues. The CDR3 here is CVSSQEVGGRETQYF. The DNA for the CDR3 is TGCGTCAGCAGCCAAGAAGTAGGGGGCAGGGAGACCCAGTACTTC.

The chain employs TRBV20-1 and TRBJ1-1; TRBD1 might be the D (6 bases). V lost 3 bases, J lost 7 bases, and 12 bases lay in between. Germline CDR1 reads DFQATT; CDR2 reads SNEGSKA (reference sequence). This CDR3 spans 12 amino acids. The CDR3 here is CSASPGQLEAFF. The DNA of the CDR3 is TGCAGTGCTAGCCCCGGACAGCTTGAAGCTTTCTTT.

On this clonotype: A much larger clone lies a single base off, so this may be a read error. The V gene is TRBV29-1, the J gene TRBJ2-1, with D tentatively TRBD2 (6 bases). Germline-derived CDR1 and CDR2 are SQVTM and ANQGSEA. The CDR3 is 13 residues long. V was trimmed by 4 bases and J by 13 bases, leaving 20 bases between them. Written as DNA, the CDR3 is TGCAGCGTTGCTAGCTGGAGGGGTCGGGAACAGTTCTTC. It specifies CSVASWRGREQFF.

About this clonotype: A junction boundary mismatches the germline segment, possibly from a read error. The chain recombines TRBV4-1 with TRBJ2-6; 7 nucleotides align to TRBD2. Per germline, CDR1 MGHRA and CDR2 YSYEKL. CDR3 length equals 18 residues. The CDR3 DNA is TGCGCCAGTAGCCTTTCCGGGGCGGGAGCCTCTGGGGCCAACGTCCTGACTTTC. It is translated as CASSLSGAGASGANVLTF.

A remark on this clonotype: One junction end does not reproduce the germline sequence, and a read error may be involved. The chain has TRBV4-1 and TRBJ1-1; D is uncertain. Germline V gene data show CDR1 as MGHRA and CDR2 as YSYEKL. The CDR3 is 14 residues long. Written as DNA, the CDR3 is TGCGCTAGCAGCCCCAGGCTACGTGGCACTGAAGCTTTCTTT. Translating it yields CASSPRLRGTEAFF.

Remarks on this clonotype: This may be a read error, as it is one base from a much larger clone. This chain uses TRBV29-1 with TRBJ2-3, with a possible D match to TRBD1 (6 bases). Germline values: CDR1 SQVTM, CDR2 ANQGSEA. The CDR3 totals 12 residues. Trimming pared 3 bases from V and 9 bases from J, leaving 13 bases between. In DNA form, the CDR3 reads TGCAGCGTTGATGTTTATCAGGGGACGCAGTATTTT. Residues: CSVDVYQGTQYF.

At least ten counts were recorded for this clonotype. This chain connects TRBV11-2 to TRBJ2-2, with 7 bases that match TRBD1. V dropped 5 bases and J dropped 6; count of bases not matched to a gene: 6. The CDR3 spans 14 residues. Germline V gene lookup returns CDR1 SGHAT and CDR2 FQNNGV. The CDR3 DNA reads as TGTGCCAGCAGCCCCGACAGGGTCGCCGGGGAGCTGTTTTTT. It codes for CASSPDRVAGELFF. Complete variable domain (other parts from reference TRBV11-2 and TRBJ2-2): EAGVAQSPRYKIIEKRQSVAFWCNPISGHATLYWYQQILGQGPKLLIQFQNNGVVDDSQLPKDRFSAERLKGVDSTLKIQPAKLEDSAVYLCASSPDRVAGELFFGEGSRLTVL.

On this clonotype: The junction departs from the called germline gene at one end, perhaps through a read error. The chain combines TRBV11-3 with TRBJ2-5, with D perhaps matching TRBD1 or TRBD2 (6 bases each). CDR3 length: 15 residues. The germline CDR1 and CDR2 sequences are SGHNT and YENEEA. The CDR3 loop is CANSSLKGGGETQYF. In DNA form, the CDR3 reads TGCGCCAACAGCTCCCTTAAGGGGGGAGGAGAGACCCAGTACTTC.

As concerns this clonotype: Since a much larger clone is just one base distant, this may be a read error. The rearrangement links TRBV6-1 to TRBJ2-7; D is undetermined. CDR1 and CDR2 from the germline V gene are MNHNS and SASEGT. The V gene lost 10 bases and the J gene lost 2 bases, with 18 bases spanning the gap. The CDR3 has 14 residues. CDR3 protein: CATYSNLGAYEQYF. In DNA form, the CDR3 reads TGTGCCACCTACTCGAATCTAGGAGCCTACGAGCAGTACTTC.

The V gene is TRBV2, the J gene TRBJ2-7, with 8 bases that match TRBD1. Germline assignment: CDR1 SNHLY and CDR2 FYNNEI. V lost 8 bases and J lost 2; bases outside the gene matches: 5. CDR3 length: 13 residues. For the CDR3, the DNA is TGTGCCAGCGGGGACAGGCCGACCTACGAGCAGTACTTC. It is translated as CASGDRPTYEQYF.

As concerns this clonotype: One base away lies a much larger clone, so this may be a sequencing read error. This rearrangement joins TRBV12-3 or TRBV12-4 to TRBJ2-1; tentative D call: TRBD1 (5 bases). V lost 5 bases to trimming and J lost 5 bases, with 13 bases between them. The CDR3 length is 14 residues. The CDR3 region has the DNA TGTGCCAGCAGTATCTGGCAGGGCAACAATGAGCAGTTCTTC. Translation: CASSIWQGNNEQFF.

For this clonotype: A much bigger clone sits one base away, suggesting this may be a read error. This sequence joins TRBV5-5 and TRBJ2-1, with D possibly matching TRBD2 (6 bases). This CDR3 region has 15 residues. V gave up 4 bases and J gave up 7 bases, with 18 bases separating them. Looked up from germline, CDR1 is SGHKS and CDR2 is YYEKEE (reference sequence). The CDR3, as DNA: TGTGCCAGCAGCCAAAGGGGACTTTATTCTAATGAGCAGTTCTTC. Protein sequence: CASSQRGLYSNEQFF.

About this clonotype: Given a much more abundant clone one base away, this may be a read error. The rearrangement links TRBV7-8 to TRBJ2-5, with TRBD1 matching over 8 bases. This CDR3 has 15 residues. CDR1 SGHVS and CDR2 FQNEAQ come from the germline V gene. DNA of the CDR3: TGTACCAGCAGCTTACTTCAGGGGGCGCGGGAGACCCAGTACTTC. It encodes CTSSLLQGARETQYF.

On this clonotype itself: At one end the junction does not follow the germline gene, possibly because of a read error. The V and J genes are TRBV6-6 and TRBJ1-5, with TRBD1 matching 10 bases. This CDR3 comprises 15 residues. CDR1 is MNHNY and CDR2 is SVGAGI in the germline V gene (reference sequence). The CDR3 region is CVSSRGQGGNLPQHF. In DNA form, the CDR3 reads TGTGTCAGCAGCCGTGGACAGGGGGGCAATCTGCCACAGCATTTT.

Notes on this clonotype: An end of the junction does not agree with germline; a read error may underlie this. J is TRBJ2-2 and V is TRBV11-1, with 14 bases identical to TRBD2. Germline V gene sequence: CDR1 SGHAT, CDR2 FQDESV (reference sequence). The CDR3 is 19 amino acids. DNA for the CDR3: TGTGCCAGCAGCTTACCAGGGACTAGCGGGAGCTGGGGGGCCGGGGAGTTGTTTTTT. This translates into CASSLPGTSGSWGAGELFF. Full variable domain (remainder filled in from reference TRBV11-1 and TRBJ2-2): EAEVAQSPRYKITEKSQAVAFWCDPISGHATLYWYRQILGQGPELLVQFQDESVVDDSQLPKDRFSAERLKGVDSTLKIQPAELGDSAMYLCASSLPGTSGSWGAGELFFGEGSRLTVL.

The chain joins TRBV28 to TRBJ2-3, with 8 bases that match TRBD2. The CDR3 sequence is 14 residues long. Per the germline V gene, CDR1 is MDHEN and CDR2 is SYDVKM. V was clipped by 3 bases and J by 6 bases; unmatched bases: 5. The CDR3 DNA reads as TGTGCCAGCAGTTTGACTAGCGAGGGGGATACGCAGTATTTT. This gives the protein CASSLTSEGDTQYF.

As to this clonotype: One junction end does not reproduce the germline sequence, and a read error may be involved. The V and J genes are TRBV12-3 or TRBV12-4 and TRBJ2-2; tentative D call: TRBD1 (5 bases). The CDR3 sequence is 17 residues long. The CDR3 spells CTSSYPKGGRGTGELFF. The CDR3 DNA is TGTACCAGCAGTTACCCCAAAGGCGGAAGGGGCACCGGGGAGCTGTTTTTT.

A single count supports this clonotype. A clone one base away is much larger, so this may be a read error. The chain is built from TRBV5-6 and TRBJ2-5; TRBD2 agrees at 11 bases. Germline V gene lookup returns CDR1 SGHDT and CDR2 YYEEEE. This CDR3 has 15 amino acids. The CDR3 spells CASSDTSGSPETKYF. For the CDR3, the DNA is TGTGCCAGCAGCGACACTAGCGGGAGCCCCGAGACCAAGTACTTC.

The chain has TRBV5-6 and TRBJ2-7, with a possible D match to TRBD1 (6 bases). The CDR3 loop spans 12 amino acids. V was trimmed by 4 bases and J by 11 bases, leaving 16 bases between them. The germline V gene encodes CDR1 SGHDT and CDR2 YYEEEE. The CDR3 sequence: CASSGLQGRKYF. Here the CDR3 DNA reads TGTGCCAGCAGCGGTTTACAGGGCAGAAAGTACTTC.

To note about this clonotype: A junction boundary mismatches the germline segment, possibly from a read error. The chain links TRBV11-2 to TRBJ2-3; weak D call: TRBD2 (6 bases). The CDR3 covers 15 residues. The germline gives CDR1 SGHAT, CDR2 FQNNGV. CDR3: CGSSFRLGRTDTQYF. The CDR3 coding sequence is TGTGGCAGCAGCTTCAGACTAGGACGCACAGATACACAGTATTTT.

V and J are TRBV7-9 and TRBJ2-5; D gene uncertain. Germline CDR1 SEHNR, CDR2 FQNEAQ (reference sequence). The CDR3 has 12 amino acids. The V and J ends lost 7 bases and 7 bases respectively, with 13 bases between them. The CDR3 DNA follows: TGTGCCAGCACCTGGGATGCAGGGACCCAGTACTTC. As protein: CASTWDAGTQYF.

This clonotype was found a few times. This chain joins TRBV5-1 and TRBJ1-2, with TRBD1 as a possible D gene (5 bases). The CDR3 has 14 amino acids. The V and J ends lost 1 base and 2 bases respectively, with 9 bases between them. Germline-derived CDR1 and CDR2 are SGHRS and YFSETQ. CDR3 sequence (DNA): TGCGCCAGCAGCTTGTACCGGGACAACTATGGCTACACCTTC. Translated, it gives CASSLYRDNYGYTF.